This TCR beta chain was observed in a study of cytomegalovirus exposure and HLA in healthy donors. Study-level findings and limits: In an earlier analysis, most TCR beta V segments were productive about 87% or about 30% of the time. Reported performance of the classifier showed diagnosis of cytomegalovirus status with high specificity and sensitivity.

Donors consisted of healthy bone marrow donors. Comments on this clone: Its antigen remains unidentified.

The study ran its PCR with 60 Vbeta and 13 Jbeta primers. Data came from immunoSEQ multiplex PCR; TCRdb stores just in-frame clones and leaves some out. The sample has around 86,000 clones; approximately 7.6% are singletons. The CDR3 contains 14 residues. Germline V CDR1 and CDR2: SGHDT, YYEEEE. Deletions cut 5 bases from V and 4 bases from J, with 12 bases between. The V call is TRBV5-6, the J call TRBJ2-2; D gene unclear. Sample: PBMCs. The receptor comes from a man over 45 in good health and CMV-seronegative. CDR3 bases: TGTGCCAGCAGATCAGTCGATGGCACCGGGGAGCTGTTTTTT. It is translated as CASRSVDGTGELFF.